This paragraph covers one TCR beta chain sequence. The source of the sample is a study of blood T cell repertoires in COVID-19. Study at large: The United States, Italy and Spain provided the acute and convalescent COVID-19 samples. Sample material is recorded as cDNA or gDNA derived from T cells, B-cell-depleted T cells, or PBMCs.

Original processing methods: Nucleated cell number was recorded as an estimate derived from reference gene primer amplification. Sequenced by immunoSEQ multiplex PCR; TCRdb stores in-frame clones only, minus some. V, J and clone size are taken as reported in that table, and D and trimming were inferred from the DNA itself. The table lists around 320,000 clones, around 85% of them singletons. With V trimmed by 4 bases and J by 4 bases, 6 bases remained unmatched. The CDR3 has 15 residues. Germline lookup yields CDR1 SGHAT and CDR2 FQDESV (reference sequence). V is TRBV11-1 and J is TRBJ2-1, with 8 positions matching TRBD1. The sequenced material came from peripheral blood. The source of this sequence is a human donor in a cohort sampled during active COVID-19. CDR3 residues: CASSYRDRSYNEQFF. In DNA, the CDR3 is TGTGCCAGCAGCTATCGGGACAGGAGTTACAATGAGCAGTTCTTC.